The rows below give T cell receptor beta chains drawn from one sample of a study of early T cells in non-severe SARS-CoV-2 infection. TCRdb used MiXCR to reprocess the 5' RACE reads, holding one entry per CDR3 protein. Of some 64,000 distinct CDR3 sequences in the sample, roughly 9% were seen once. Specimen: whole blood, collected at baseline. These receptors were obtained from an adult who was a healthcare worker with PCR-confirmed SARS-CoV-2 infection or an uninfected control (not recorded which). Both conserved end residues are part of each CDR3. D genes are given only for firm matches. Not all rows give a size; the values are once, few, many and, for expanded clones, a class.

j_call clone_size v_call d_call cdr3_nt cdr3_aa
TRBJ2-1 many TRBV20-1 - TGCAGTGCTAGAGATTTAGGCGGTCCCAGAAATGAGCAGTTCTTC CSARDLGGPRNEQFF
TRBJ1-2 - TRBV7-9 - TGTGCCAGCACCCATTCGGGACGCGGAGTTTTTGCTTATGGCTACACCTTC CASTHSGRGVFAYGYTF
TRBJ2-3 many TRBV4-1 - TGCGCCAGCAGCCAGTTCACCGCGGGGTCGGCTACGCAGTATTTT CASSQFTAGSATQYF
TRBJ2-1 few TRBV24-1 TRBD2 TGTGCCACCAGTGATTGGGGCCGCACGGGAGGGTCCTACAATGAGCAGTTCTTC CATSDWGRTGGSYNEQFF
TRBJ2-5 - TRBV9 - TGTGCCAGCAGTCGGCTGAGTGGGGGGACCCAGTACTTC CASSRLSGGTQYF
TRBJ2-7 few TRBV20-1 - TGCAGTGCCGAGGGGAAGATTCACGAGCAGTACTTC CSAEGKIHEQYF
TRBJ2-2 - TRBV7-2 - TGTGCCAGCAAGGAAGGAGGGACAAACACCGGGGAGCTGTTTTTT CASKEGGTNTGELFF
TRBJ1-1 - TRBV2 - TGTGCCAGCAGACGCGGCGCGGGGGCGAACACTGAAGCTTTCTTT CASRRGAGANTEAFF
TRBJ2-4 many TRBV7-2 TRBD2 TGTGCCAGCAGCCCCCCGGGGGGCGGGAGGCCCGGCAACATTCAGTACTTC CASSPPGGGRPGNIQYF
TRBJ2-5 few TRBV7-8 - TGTGCCAGCAGCTTACGAGCGGAAGAGACCCAGTACTTC CASSLRAEETQYF
TRBJ2-5 medium-sized TRBV2 - TGTGCCAGCAGTGGAACACAGGGTCAAGAGACCCAGTACTTC CASSGTQGQETQYF
TRBJ1-2 - TRBV12-3/TRBV12-4 - TGTGCCAGCAGTTTAGGATCTGGCTACACCTTC CASSLGSGYTF
TRBJ2-2 many TRBV27 TRBD2 TGTGCCAGCACCCAACTAGCGGGATCCGGGGAGCTGTTTTTT CASTQLAGSGELFF
TRBJ2-7 - TRBV20-1 TRBD2 TGCAGTGCTAGAGATAATAGCGGGAGTAACTACGAGCAGTACTTC CSARDNSGSNYEQYF
TRBJ2-5 many TRBV2 - TGTGCCAGCAAGCCAGGTCGCCAAGAGACCCAGTACTTC CASKPGRQETQYF
TRBJ2-7 many TRBV6-5 - TGTGCCAGCAGTTACTCGAGTTCCTACGAGCAGTACTTC CASSYSSSYEQYF
TRBJ1-4 - TRBV6-5 - TGTGCCAGCAGTTACTCTCCGGGAAACTATGAAAAACTGTTTTTT CASSYSPGNYEKLFF
TRBJ2-3 - TRBV11-2 - TGTGCCAGCAGCTTCCGGGATCCCAGACAAGATACGCAGTATTTT CASSFRDPRQDTQYF
TRBJ2-5 few TRBV15 TRBD2 TGTGCCACCAGCAGAGACTCTCCGCGGGAGGGGGAGACCCAGTACTTC CATSRDSPREGETQYF
TRBJ1-3 few TRBV6-1 - TGTGCCAGCAGTGGGGAGCCGGGAAACACCATATATTTT CASSGEPGNTIYF
TRBJ2-1 - TRBV7-2 - TGTGCCAGCAGCTCGGACAGTTTAGCTGCCCGGGTTCAGTTCTTC CASSSDSLAARVQFF
TRBJ2-1 many TRBV5-4 - TGTGCCAGCAGCCCGAGCGGGTTCCCCCTAGATGAGCAGTTCTTC CASSPSGFPLDEQFF
TRBJ2-7 many TRBV19 - TGTGCCAGTAGCGGGAGTACCTACGAGCAGTACTTC CASSGSTYEQYF
TRBJ1-5 few TRBV19 - TGTGCCAGTAGTCCGCAGGGGCCGAGGGAGCCCCAGCATTTT CASSPQGPREPQHF
TRBJ1-1 - TRBV6-1 - TGTGCCAGCACCCAGAAGGTGAACACTGAAGCTTTCTTT CASTQKVNTEAFF
TRBJ1-2 few TRBV7-9 - TGTGCCAGCAGCTCCTCCTCCGGGACAAAAAGCTATGGCTACACCTTC CASSSSSGTKSYGYTF
TRBJ2-3 - TRBV5-1 - TGCGCCAGCAGCTTGGCCCGGTTTAGCACAGATACGCAGTATTTT CASSLARFSTDTQYF
TRBJ1-1 few TRBV12-3/TRBV12-4 - TGTGCCAGCAGTTTGACCAGGATGAACACTGAAGCTTTCTTT CASSLTRMNTEAFF
TRBJ2-7 many TRBV28 - TGTGCCAGCAGTTTACCAACGGGACGGCCCTCCTACGAGCAGTACTTC CASSLPTGRPSYEQYF
TRBJ2-7 many TRBV7-8 TRBD2 TGTGCCAGCAGCTTTAGCGGGAGTGGTGTCTACGAGCAGTACTTC CASSFSGSGVYEQYF
TRBJ2-1 few TRBV30 TRBD2 TGTGCCTGGAGTTTGGGACTAGCGGGAATTGAGCAGTTCTTC CAWSLGLAGIEQFF
TRBJ2-7 many TRBV2 TRBD2 TGTGCCAGCAGGGCGGGACTAGCGGGACTCCTTCGCGCCTACGAGCAGTACTTC CASRAGLAGLLRAYEQYF
TRBJ2-4 - TRBV12-3/TRBV12-4 TRBD1 TGTGCCAGTCGACAGGGTAAACACATTCAGTACTTC CASRQGKHIQYF
TRBJ2-7 many TRBV11-3 - TGTGCCAGCAGCCAGGAGGAGGGCGAGCAGTACTTC CASSQEEGEQYF
TRBJ2-7 few TRBV6-2/TRBV6-3 TRBD1 TGTGCCAGCAGTTACCGAACCGGGACAGGGTTCTACGAGCAGTACTTC CASSYRTGTGFYEQYF
TRBJ2-1 few TRBV5-1 TRBD2 TGCGCCAGCAGCCCCGGACTAGGGAATGAGCAGTTCTTC CASSPGLGNEQFF
TRBJ2-1 few TRBV4-2 TRBD2 TGTGCCAGCAGCCAAGAAGGAGTCGGACTAGCGGGAGTAGGGGTTGAGCAGTTCTTC CASSQEGVGLAGVGVEQFF
TRBJ2-2 few TRBV7-3 TRBD2 TGTGCCAGCAGCCCCGGCCGTGCGGGAGTAGGCACCGGGGAGCTGTTTTTT CASSPGRAGVGTGELFF
TRBJ2-2 few TRBV30 TRBD2 TGTGCCTGGAGGGTAGCGGGAGGGCCGAACACCGGGGAGCTGTTTTTT CAWRVAGGPNTGELFF
TRBJ2-1 - TRBV12-3/TRBV12-4 TRBD2 TGTGCCAGCAGTTTACGGGGATTAGCGGGAGTTATAGGTAATGAGCAGTTCTTC CASSLRGLAGVIGNEQFF
TRBJ2-6 many TRBV27 - TGTGCCAGCAGCCGACAGGAATTACTCTCTGGGGCCAACGTCCTGACTTTC CASSRQELLSGANVLTF
TRBJ1-5 many TRBV6-5 TRBD1 TGTGCCAGCAGTGAGGGGGCTTGGAGTCAGCCCCAGCATTTT CASSEGAWSQPQHF
TRBJ2-1 - TRBV3-1 - TGTGCCAGCAGCCAAGGGTCCGGGCAGGGGATCGACAATGAGCAGTTCTTC CASSQGSGQGIDNEQFF
TRBJ2-5 many TRBV20-1 TRBD2 TGCAGTGCTATAACCCTAGCGGGAGGGAAGGAGACCCAGTACTTC CSAITLAGGKETQYF
TRBJ1-1 - TRBV5-1 - TGCGCCAGCAGGACTCTCATGAACACTGAAGCTTTCTTT CASRTLMNTEAFF
TRBJ2-6 many TRBV5-6 - TGTGCCAGCCGTAACTCTGGGGCCAACGTCCTGACTTTC CASRNSGANVLTF
TRBJ2-3 many TRBV20-1 TRBD2 TGCAGTGCTAGTGCGGGAGGGTTTGTCCGCGCAGATACGCAGTATTTT CSASAGGFVRADTQYF
TRBJ2-3 - TRBV10-3 - TGTGCCATCAGTGAGTCGGGGGCGCGGGATACGCAGTATTTT CAISESGARDTQYF
TRBJ1-2 many TRBV9 - TGTGCCAGCAGCCTCTCCGTGGAGGGGAACTCTGGCTACACCTTC CASSLSVEGNSGYTF
TRBJ2-3 few TRBV19 - TGTGCCAGTATGATAAACAGGGATGTGGATACGCAGTATTTT CASMINRDVDTQYF
TRBJ1-2 - TRBV7-9 - TGTGCCAGCAGCTTGTTTGCGTTCGGCTACACCTTC CASSLFAFGYTF
TRBJ1-6 few TRBV7-6 - TGTGCCAGCAGCTTCGATCAGGGCGGTACACCCCTCCACTTT CASSFDQGGTPLHF
TRBJ1-1 many TRBV11-2 - TGTGCCAGCAGCTCGGGGATTTCGCTTTACACTGAAGCTTTCTTT CASSSGISLYTEAFF
TRBJ1-4 - TRBV29-1 - TGCAGCGTTGAAGGGACAGAAGATAATGAAAGACTGTTTTTT CSVEGTEDNERLFF
TRBJ2-5 - TRBV20-1 - TGCAGTGCTAGTCAACGACCCGAGGGGGCCCAGTACTTC CSASQRPEGAQYF